The clone carrying this TCR beta chain was seen a few times. Its matching antigen is unknown. Described treatment: roughly 19 received Ad26.COV2.S at low or high dose, single or two shots; 5 received placebo; per-sample allocation not given. Collection of the samples took place on day 63 after the first injection of vaccine or placebo. The data were obtained in a study of Ad26.COV2.S vaccination and SARS-CoV-2 variants. The overall study: Dosing was one shot or two shots 56 days apart. Study-wide points: Recipients of vaccine and of placebo showed similar breadth of their non-spike TCR repertoires. The TCR-based breadth and depth measures might underestimate overall T cell responses. Among vaccine recipients, spike-specific TCR breadth exceeded that of placebo recipients.

The assay was immunoSEQ multiplex PCR, and TCRdb's table has in-frame clones only and misses some. Of about 440,000 clones in the sample, 70% to 90% were seen once. Germline values: CDR1 DFQATT, CDR2 SNEGSKA (reference sequence). The ends were cut back, 0 bases at V and 11 bases at J, with 10 bases in the middle. This CDR3 has 11 amino acids. The source material was peripheral blood, sampled in a trial of Ad26.COV2.S vaccine versus placebo. V is TRBV20-1 and J is TRBJ1-1; no firm D call. This TCR was sampled from a person between 18 and 60 years old who received the Ad26.COV2.S COVID-19 vaccine or a placebo. The CDR3, as DNA: TGCAGTGCTAGAGATGAAGGATTCGCTTTCTTT. Translating gives CSARDEGFAFF.